Listed here are 5 T cell receptor beta chains from one sample, sequenced in a study of shared clonotypes between healthy human individuals. TCRdb's copy holds only in-frame clones and misses some; the assay was immunoSEQ multiplex PCR. The sample consists of about 2.4 million clones, 85% to 95% of them appearing once. The sequenced sample consisted of naive CD4+ T cells sorted from blood. The subset was: CD45RA+ positively selected. The receptors here all came from a man between 18 and 35 years old in good health.

The chain recombines TRBV5-4 with TRBJ2-7; the D gene is possibly TRBD1 (5 bases). The CDR3 contains 14 residues. V gave up 0 bases and J gave up 3 bases, with 10 bases separating them. CDR1 is SGHNT and CDR2 is YYREEE in the germline V gene (reference sequence). The CDR3 protein is CASSLEGVHYEQYF. The CDR3 nucleotides read TGTGCCAGCAGCTTGGAAGGGGTACACTACGAGCAGTACTTC.

CDR3 DNA: TGCGCCAGCAGTGATACGGGCGGGAGGACAGATACGCAGTATTTT. It is translated as CASSDTGGRTDTQYF. This chain uses TRBV10-1 with TRBJ2-3, with 8 bases identical to TRBD2. The CDR3 runs 15 residues. J gave up 3 bases and V 3 bases, and 5 bases lay outside the gene matches. CDR1 and CDR2 from the germline V gene are WNHNN and SYGVQD (reference sequence).

This clone showed up just once. V is TRBV27 and J is TRBJ2-4; 10 bases align to TRBD1. V was clipped by 5 bases and J by 2 bases; unmatched bases: 9. This CDR3 contains 17 residues. From germline, CDR1 is MNHEY and CDR2 SMNVEV (reference sequence). CDR3 amino acids: CASSPTGGITSKNIQYF. In DNA, the CDR3 is TGTGCCAGCAGTCCGACAGGGGGCATAACGTCCAAAAACATTCAGTACTTC.

This chain connects TRBV11-3 to TRBJ2-1; D could derive from TRBD1 or TRBD2 (5 bases each). CDR3 length: 16 residues. Trimming took off 0 bases at V and 6 bases at J, with 15 bases between the two ends. CDR1 is SGHNT and CDR2 is YENEEA in the germline V gene. The CDR3 DNA reads TGTGCCAGCAGCTTAGAGGTGTGGGGGAGCCCCAATGAGCAGTTCTTC. Protein sequence: CASSLEVWGSPNEQFF.

A single count supports this clone. J is TRBJ2-2 and V is TRBV15; a weak D match, TRBD2 (6 bases). From germline, CDR1 is LNHNV and CDR2 YYDKDF (reference sequence). CDR3 length equals 15 residues. Trimming removed 1 base from V and 0 bases from J, with 6 bases in between. CDR3 sequence reads: CATSRGGANTGELFF. In DNA form, the CDR3 reads TGTGCCACCAGCAGAGGGGGGGCGAACACCGGGGAGCTGTTTTTT.